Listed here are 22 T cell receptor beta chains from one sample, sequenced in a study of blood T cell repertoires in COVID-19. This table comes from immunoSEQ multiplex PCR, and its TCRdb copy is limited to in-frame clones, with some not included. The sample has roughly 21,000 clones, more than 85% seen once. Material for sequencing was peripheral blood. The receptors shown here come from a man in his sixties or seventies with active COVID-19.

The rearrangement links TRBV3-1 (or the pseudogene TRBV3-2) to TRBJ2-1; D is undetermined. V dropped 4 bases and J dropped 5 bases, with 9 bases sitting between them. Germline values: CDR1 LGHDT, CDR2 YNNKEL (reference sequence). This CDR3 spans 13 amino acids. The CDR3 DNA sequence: TGTGCCAGCAGCCTATCCAGTCACAATGAGCAGTTCTTC. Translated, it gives CASSLSSHNEQFF.

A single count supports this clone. The CDR3: CASSFTWGTPSPLHF. CDR3 coding DNA: TGTGCCAGCAGTTTTACCTGGGGCACCCCCTCACCCCTCCACTTT. This chain connects TRBV27 to TRBJ1-6, with TRBD1 as a possible D gene (5 bases). The V end was cut by 3 bases, the J end by 10 bases, with 16 bases between. The CDR3 contains 15 residues. Germline lookup yields CDR1 MNHEY and CDR2 SMNVEV (reference sequence).

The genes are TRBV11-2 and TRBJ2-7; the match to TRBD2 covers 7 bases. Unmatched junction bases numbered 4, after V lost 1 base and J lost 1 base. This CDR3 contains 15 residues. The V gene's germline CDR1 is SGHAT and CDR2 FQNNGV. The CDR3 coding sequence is TGTGCCAGCAGCTTAGCTGCGGGAGTATCCTACGAGCAGTACTTC. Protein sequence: CASSLAAGVSYEQYF.

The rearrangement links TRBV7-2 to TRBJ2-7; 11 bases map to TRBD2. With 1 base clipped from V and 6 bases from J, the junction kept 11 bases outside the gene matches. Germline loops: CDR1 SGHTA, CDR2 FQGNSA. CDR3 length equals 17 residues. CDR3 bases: TGTGCCAGCAGCTTAGGGGGCAGACTAGCGGGACAAAGCGAGCAGTACTTC. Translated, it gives CASSLGGRLAGQSEQYF.

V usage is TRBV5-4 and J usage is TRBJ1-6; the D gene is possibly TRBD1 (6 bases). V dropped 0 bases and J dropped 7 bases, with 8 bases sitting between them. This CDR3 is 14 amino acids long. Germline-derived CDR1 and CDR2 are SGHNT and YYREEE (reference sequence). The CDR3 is CASSLEQGNSPLHF. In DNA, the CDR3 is TGTGCCAGCAGCTTGGAACAGGGAAATTCACCCCTCCACTTT.

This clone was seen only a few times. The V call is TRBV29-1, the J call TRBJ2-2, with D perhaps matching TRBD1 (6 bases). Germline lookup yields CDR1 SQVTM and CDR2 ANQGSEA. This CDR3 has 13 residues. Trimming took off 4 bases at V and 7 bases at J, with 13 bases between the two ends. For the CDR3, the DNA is TGCAGCGTTGTTCTGGGGGCGAACGGGGAGCTGTTTTTT. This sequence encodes CSVVLGANGELFF.

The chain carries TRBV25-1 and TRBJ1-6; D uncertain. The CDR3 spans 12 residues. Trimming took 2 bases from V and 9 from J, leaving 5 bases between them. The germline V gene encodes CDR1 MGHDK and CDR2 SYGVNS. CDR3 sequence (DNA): TGTGCCAGCAGTGAAGGTAGTTCACCCCTCCACTTT. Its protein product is CASSEGSSPLHF.

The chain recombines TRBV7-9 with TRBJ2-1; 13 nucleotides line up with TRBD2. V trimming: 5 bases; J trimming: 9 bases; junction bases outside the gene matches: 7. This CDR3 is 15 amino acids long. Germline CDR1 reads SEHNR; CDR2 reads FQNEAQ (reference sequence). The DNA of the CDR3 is TGTGCCAGCAGCATTGGACTAGCGGGAGAAAGTGAGCAGTTCTTC. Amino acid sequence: CASSIGLAGESEQFF.

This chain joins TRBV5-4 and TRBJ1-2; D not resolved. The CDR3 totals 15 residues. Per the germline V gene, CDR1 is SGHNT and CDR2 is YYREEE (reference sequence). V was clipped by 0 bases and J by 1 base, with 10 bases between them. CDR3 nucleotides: TGTGCCAGCAGCTTGGGTTCGGGTTTTAACTATGGCTACACCTTC. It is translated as CASSLGSGFNYGYTF.

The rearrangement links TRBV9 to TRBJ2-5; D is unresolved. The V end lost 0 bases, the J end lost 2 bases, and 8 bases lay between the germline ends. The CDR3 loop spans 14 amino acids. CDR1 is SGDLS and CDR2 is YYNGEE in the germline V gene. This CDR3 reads CASSVEAGQETQYF. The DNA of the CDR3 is TGTGCCAGCAGCGTAGAGGCAGGACAAGAGACCCAGTACTTC.

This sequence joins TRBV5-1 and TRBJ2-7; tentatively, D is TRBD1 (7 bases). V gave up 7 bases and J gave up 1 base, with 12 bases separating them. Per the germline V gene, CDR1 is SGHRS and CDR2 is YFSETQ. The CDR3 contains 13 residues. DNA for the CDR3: TGCGCCAGCGGACTACAGGGGTCCTACGAGCAGTACTTC. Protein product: CASGLQGSYEQYF.

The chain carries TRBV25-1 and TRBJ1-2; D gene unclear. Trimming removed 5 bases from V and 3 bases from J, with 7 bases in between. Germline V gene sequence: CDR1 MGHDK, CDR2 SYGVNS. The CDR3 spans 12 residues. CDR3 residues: CASSTSHYGYTF. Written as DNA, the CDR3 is TGTGCCAGCAGTACGAGTCACTATGGCTACACCTTC.

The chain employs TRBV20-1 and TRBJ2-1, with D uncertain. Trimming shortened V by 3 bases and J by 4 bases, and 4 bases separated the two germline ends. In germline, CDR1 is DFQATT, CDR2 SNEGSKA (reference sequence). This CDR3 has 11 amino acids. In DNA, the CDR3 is TGCAGTGCTAGTCAATACAATGAGCAGTTCTTC. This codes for CSASQYNEQFF.

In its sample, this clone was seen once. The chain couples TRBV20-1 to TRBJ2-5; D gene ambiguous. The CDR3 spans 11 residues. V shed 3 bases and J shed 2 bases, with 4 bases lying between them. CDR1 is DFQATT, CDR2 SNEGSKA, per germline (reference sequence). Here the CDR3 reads CSASLQETQYF. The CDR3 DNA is TGCAGTGCTAGTCTGCAAGAGACCCAGTACTTC.

CDR3 DNA sequence: TGTGCCAGCAGCTCTACAGGGAGCTCCTACGAGCAGTACTTC. Its translation: CASSSTGSSYEQYF. The chain recombines TRBV7-8 with TRBJ2-7, with D possibly TRBD1 on 6 matching bases. Germline V gene lookup returns CDR1 SGHVS and CDR2 FQNEAQ. The CDR3 length is 14 residues. The V end lost 4 bases, the J end lost 0 bases, and 10 bases lay between the germline ends.

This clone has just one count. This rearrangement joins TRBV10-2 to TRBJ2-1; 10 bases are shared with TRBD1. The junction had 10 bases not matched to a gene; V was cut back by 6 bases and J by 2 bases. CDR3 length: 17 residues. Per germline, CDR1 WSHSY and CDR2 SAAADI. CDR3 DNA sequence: TGCGCCAGCAGCGGGGGACAGGGGTCTTTTCCCTACAATGAGCAGTTCTTC. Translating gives CASSGGQGSFPYNEQFF.

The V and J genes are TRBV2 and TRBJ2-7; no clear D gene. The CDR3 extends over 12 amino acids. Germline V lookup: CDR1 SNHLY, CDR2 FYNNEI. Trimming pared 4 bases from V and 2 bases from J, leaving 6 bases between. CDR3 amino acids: CASSGAAYEQYF. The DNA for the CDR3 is TGTGCCAGCAGTGGAGCCGCCTACGAGCAGTACTTC.

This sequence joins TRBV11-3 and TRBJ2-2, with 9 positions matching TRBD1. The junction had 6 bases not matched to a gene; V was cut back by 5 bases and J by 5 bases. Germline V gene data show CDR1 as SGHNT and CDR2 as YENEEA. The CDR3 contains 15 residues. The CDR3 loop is CASSPTGGYTGELFF. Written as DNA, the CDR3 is TGTGCCAGCAGCCCCACAGGGGGCTATACCGGGGAGCTGTTTTTT.

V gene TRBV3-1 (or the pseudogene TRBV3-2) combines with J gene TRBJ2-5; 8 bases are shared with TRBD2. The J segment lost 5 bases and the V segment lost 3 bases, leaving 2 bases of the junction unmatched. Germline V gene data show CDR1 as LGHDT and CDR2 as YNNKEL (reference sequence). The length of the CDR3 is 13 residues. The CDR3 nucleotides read TGTGCCAGCAGCCAGCGGGGGGACGAGACCCAGTACTTC. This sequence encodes CASSQRGDETQYF.

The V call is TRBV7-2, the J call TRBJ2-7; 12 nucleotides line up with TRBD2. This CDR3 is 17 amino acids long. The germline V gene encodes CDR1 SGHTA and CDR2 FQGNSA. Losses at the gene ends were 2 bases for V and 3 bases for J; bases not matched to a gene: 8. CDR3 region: CASSLPGPLAGGYEQYF. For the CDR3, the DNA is TGTGCCAGCAGCTTACCGGGGCCACTAGCGGGAGGCTACGAGCAGTACTTC. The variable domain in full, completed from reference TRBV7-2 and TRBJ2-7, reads GAGVSQSPSNKVTEKGKDVELRCDPISGHTALYWYRQSLGQGLEFLIYFQGNSAPDKSGLPSDRFSAERTGGSVSTLTIQRTQQEDSAVYLCASSLPGPLAGGYEQYFGPGTRLTVT.

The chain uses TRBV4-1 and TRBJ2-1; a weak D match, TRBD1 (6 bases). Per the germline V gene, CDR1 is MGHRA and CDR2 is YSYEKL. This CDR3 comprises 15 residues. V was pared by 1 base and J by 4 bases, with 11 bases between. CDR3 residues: CASSQGTARYNEQFF. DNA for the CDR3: TGCGCCAGCAGCCAAGGGACAGCCAGATACAATGAGCAGTTCTTC.

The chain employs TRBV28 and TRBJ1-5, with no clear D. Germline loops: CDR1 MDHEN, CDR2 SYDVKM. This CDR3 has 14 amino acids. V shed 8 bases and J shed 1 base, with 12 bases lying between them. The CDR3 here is CASVWASSNQPQHF. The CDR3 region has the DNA TGTGCCAGCGTCTGGGCTAGCAGCAATCAGCCCCAGCATTTT.